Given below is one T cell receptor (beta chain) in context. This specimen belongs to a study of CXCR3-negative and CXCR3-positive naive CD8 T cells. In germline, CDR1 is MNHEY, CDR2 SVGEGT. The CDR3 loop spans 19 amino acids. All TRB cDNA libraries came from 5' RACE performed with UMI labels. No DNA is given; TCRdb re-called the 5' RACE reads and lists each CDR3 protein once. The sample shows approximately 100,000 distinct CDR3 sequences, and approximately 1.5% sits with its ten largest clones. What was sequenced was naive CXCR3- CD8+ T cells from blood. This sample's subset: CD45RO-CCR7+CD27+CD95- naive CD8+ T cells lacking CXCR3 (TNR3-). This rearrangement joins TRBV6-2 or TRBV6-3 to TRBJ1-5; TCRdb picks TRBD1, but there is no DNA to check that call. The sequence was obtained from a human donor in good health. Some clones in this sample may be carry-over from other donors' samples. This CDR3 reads CASSYSITGDPASNQPQHF.